Listed below are T cell receptor beta chains from one sample, sequenced in a study of T cells after posttransplantation cyclophosphamide. This table comes from immunoSEQ multiplex PCR, and its TCRdb copy is limited to in-frame clones, with some not included. The data show roughly 14,000 clones, with none appearing a single time. This specimen was PBMCs, taken around 1,100 days after allogeneic stem cell transplant with posttransplant cyclophosphamide. The receptors shown here come from a female patient aged 40 to 55 who received an allogeneic stem cell transplant from a related donor, was CMV-positive, and had no GVHD. Some T cells may originate from the graft donor. CDR3s include the opening cysteine and the closing phenylalanine or tryptophan. D genes are given only for firm matches. A clone size is listed for some rows: how often the clone was seen (once, few, many), or a class if it is expanded.

j_call,v_call,d_call,clone_size,cdr3_aa,cdr3_nt
TRBJ1-1,TRBV7-2,NA,few,CASTQRRVTEAFF,TGTGCCAGCACCCAGAGGAGGGTGACTGAAGCTTTCTTT
TRBJ2-7,TRBV27,TRBD1,many,CASSSYPGTGDDEQYF,TGTGCCAGCAGTTCCTACCCCGGGACAGGGGATGACGAGCAGTACTTC
TRBJ1-2,TRBV6-1,NA,few,CASSEALLGGGIYGYTF,TGTGCCAGCAGTGAAGCGCTTCTGGGGGGGGGCATCTATGGCTACACCTTC
TRBJ1-1,TRBV15,NA,NA,CATSRDTGFTEAFF,TGTGCCACCAGCAGAGACACAGGGTTCACTGAAGCTTTCTTT
TRBJ1-1,TRBV5-1,TRBD1,many,CASSLVPGQGKGTEAFF,TGCGCCAGCAGCTTAGTCCCGGGACAGGGGAAGGGCACTGAAGCTTTCTTT
TRBJ1-6,TRBV5-1,NA,NA,CASSLGGQANSPLHF,TGCGCCAGCAGCTTGGGTGGTCAGGCTAATTCACCCCTCCACTTT
TRBJ2-3,TRBV4-2,NA,few,CASSQEWAGSTDTQYF,TGTGCCAGCAGCCAAGAATGGGCGGGTAGCACAGATACGCAGTATTTT
TRBJ2-3,TRBV9,TRBD1,many,CASSVTGWTDTQYF,TGTGCCAGCAGCGTGACAGGGTGGACAGATACGCAGTATTTT
TRBJ1-3,TRBV18,NA,many,CASSQVVQTVQSSGNTIYF,TGTGCCAGCTCCCAGGTTGTTCAGACGGTTCAGAGCTCTGGAAACACCATATATTTT
TRBJ1-2,TRBV6-1,NA,NA,CASSEALRRANYGYTF,TGTGCCAGCAGTGAAGCGCTTCGGAGGGCAAACTATGGCTACACCTTC
TRBJ1-4,TRBV11-2,TRBD1,many,CASSPLRTGGEKLFF,TGTGCCAGCAGCCCCCTAAGGACAGGGGGTGAAAAACTGTTTTTT
TRBJ1-2,TRBV5-4,NA,few,CASRTGTFNGYTF,TGTGCCAGCAGGACCGGGACATTTAATGGCTACACCTTC
TRBJ1-1,TRBV7-9,NA,many,CASSLATEKAEAFF,TGTGCCAGCAGCTTGGCGACAGAGAAGGCTGAAGCTTTCTTT
TRBJ1-6,TRBV6-5,TRBD1,NA,CATTDRVNSPLHF,TGTGCCACCACGGACAGGGTCAATTCACCCCTCCACTTT
TRBJ1-2,TRBV25-1,TRBD1,NA,CASSEVKGQGFGDYGYTF,TGTGCCAGCAGTGAAGTAAAGGGACAGGGGTTCGGGGACTATGGCTACACCTTC